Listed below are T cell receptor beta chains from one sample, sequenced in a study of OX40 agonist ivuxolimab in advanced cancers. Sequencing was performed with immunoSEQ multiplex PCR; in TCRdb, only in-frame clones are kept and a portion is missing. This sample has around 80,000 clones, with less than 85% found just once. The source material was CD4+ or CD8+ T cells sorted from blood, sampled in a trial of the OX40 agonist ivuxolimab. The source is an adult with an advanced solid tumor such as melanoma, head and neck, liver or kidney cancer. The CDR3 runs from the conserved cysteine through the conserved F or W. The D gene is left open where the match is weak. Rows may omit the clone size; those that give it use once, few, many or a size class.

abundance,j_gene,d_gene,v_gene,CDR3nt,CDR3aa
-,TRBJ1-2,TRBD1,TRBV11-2,TGTGCCAGCAGCTTCTTAGGACAGGGGGCGTTAGGCTACACCTTC,CASSFLGQGALGYTF
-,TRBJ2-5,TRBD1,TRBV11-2,TGTGCCAGCAGCTTAACGACAGGGCGGGAGACCCAGTACTTC,CASSLTTGRETQYF
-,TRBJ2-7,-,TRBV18,TGTGCCAGCTCACCTGACCCCTACGAGCAGTACTTC,CASSPDPYEQYF
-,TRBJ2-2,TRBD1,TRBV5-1,TGCGCCAGCAGGTCCGGGACAGGGTTGACCGGGGAGCTGTTTTTT,CASRSGTGLTGELFF
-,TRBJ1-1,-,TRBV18,TGTGCCAGCTCACCACCGGAATCGCGTAAATCTGAAGCTTTCTTT,CASSPPESRKSEAFF
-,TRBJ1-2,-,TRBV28,TGTGCCACTACACTGACGGTTAACTATGGCTACACCTTC,CATTLTVNYGYTF
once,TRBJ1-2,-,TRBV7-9,TGTGCCAGCAGCTTAATGCGGCAGGATGGCTACACCTTC,CASSLMRQDGYTF
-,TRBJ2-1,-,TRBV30,TGTGCCTGGAAGGGCCGGGGAGGTCTAACCTACAATGAGCAGTTCTTC,CAWKGRGGLTYNEQFF
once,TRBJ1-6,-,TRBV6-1,TGTGCCAGCAGTGAAGGCCTGGGGGGGTATATTTCACCCCTCCACTTT,CASSEGLGGYISPLHF
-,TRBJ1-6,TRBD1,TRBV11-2,TGTGCCAGCAGGGAGACAGGGCCGGCTTCACCCCTCCACTTT,CASRETGPASPLHF
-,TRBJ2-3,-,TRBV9,TGTGCCAGCAGCCCAGGAGGGGTCGGTGGAGATACGCAGTATTTT,CASSPGGVGGDTQYF
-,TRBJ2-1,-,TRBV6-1,TGTGCCAGCAGTAGGGACTACAATGAGCAGTTCTTC,CASSRDYNEQFF
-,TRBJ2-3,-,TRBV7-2,TGTGCCAGCAACCAACCCGGGGAAACAGATACGCAGTATTTT,CASNQPGETDTQYF
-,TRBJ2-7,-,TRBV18,TGTGCCAGCTCACCAGCGGGCAGGGGATCGGAAGAGCAGTACTTC,CASSPAGRGSEEQYF
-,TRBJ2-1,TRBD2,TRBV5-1,TGCGCCAGCAGCTTGGGGGGCAATCCGGGACTAAACTACAATGAGCAGTTCTTC,CASSLGGNPGLNYNEQFF
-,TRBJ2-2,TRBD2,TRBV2,TGTGCCAGCAGTATAGCGGGAGTACCCGGGGAGCTGTTTTTT,CASSIAGVPGELFF
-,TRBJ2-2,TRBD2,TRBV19,TGTGCCAGTAGTAAAAATGGACTAGCGGGAAACACCGGGGAGCTGTTTTTT,CASSKNGLAGNTGELFF
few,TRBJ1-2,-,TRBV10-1,TGCGCCAGCAGTGAAGGGGAGACCGGCTACACCTTC,CASSEGETGYTF
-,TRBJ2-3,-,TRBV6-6,TGTGCCAGCAGTTGGAGCACAGATACGCAGTATTTT,CASSWSTDTQYF
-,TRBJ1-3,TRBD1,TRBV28,TGTGCCAGCAAACGTCAGGGGGGAGGAAACACCATATATTTT,CASKRQGGGNTIYF
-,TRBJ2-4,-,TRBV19,TGTGCCAGTAAGGACGAGCCAGCCAAAAACATTCAGTACTTC,CASKDEPAKNIQYF
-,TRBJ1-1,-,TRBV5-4,TGTGCCAGCAGCTTGGAACTGGGGAACACTGAAGCTTTCTTT,CASSLELGNTEAFF
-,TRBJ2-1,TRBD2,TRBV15,TGTGCCACCAGCAGGTTAGCGGGAGACCACAATGAGCAGTTCTTC,CATSRLAGDHNEQFF
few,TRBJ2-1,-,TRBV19,TGTGCCAGTAGTCCATTACAGGGCGCATCCTACAATGAGCAGTTCTTC,CASSPLQGASYNEQFF
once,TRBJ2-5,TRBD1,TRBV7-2,TGTGCCAGCAGGAGGACAGGGGTTCGGGAGACCCAGTACTTC,CASRRTGVRETQYF
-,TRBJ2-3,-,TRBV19,TGTGCCAGTAGCACGCGCCACACAGATACGCAGTATTTT,CASSTRHTDTQYF